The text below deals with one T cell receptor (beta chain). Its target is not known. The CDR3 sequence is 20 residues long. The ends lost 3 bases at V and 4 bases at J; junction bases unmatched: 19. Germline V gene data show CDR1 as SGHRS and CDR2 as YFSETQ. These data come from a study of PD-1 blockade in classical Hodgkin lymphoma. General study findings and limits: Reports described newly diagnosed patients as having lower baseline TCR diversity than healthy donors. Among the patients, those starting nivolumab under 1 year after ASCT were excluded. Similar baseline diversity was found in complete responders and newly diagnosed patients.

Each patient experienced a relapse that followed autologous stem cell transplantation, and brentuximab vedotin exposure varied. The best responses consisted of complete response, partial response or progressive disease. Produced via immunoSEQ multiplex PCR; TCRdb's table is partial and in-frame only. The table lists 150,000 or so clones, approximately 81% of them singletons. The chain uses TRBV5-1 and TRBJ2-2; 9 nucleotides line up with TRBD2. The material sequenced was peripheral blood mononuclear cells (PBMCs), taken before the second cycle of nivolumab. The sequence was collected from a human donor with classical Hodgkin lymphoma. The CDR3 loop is CASSWGVTAGGLTTTGELFF. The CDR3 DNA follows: TGCGCCAGCAGCTGGGGTGTGACAGCGGGAGGCCTAACCACCACCGGGGAGCTGTTTTTT. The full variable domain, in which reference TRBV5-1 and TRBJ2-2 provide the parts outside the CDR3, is KAGVTQTPRYLIKTRGQQVTLSCSPISGHRSVSWYQQTPGQGLQFLFEYFSETQRNKGNFPGRFSGRQFSNSRSEMNVSTLELGDSALYLCASSWGVTAGGLTTTGELFFGEGSRLTVL.